This is a list of T cell receptor beta chains from one sample in a study of blood T cell repertoires in COVID-19. Profiled with immunoSEQ multiplex PCR; TCRdb holds only in-frame clones, not every one. The sample shows roughly 500,000 clones, around nine tenths of them seen only once. Sample: PBMCs or T cells enriched from blood (not recorded which). The receptor set was obtained from a woman aged 40 to 49 who had recovered from COVID-19. Both conserved end residues are part of each CDR3. D genes are given only for firm matches. Where a row states a size, it is once, few, many or the class of an expanded clone; other rows omit it.

v_gene: TRBV2
abundance: NA
d_gene: NA
j_gene: TRBJ1-4
CDR3aa: CASSGPGFANEKLFF
CDR3nt: TGTGCCAGCAGTGGGCCAGGGTTCGCTAATGAAAAACTGTTTTTT

v_gene: TRBV7-9
abundance: once
d_gene: NA
j_gene: TRBJ1-1
CDR3aa: CASSLARGTYFPEAFF
CDR3nt: TGTGCCAGCAGCTTAGCGCGCGGGACTTATTTCCCTGAAGCTTTCTTT

v_gene: TRBV6-5
abundance: NA
d_gene: NA
j_gene: TRBJ2-3
CDR3aa: CATAPRGRTDTQYF
CDR3nt: TGTGCCACCGCACCTAGGGGTCGCACAGATACGCAGTATTTT

v_gene: TRBV11-2
abundance: NA
d_gene: TRBD1
j_gene: TRBJ1-2
CDR3aa: CASSQGGGYTF
CDR3nt: TGTGCCAGCAGCCAAGGGGGCGGCTACACCTTC

v_gene: TRBV19
abundance: NA
d_gene: NA
j_gene: TRBJ1-1
CDR3aa: CASSIGRNTEAFF
CDR3nt: TGTGCCAGTAGTATTGGCAGGAACACTGAAGCTTTCTTT

v_gene: TRBV7-6
abundance: NA
d_gene: TRBD2
j_gene: TRBJ2-7
CDR3aa: CASSLMASGRTGSSYEQYF
CDR3nt: TGTGCCAGCAGCTTAATGGCTAGCGGGAGAACAGGGAGCTCCTACGAGCAGTACTTC

v_gene: TRBV4-1
abundance: NA
d_gene: TRBD1
j_gene: TRBJ1-5
CDR3aa: CASSYRDRDNQPQHF
CDR3nt: TGCGCCAGCAGCTACAGGGACAGGGACAATCAGCCCCAGCATTTT

v_gene: TRBV7-2
abundance: once
d_gene: TRBD2
j_gene: TRBJ2-3
CDR3aa: CASSLVGGRTARDTQYF
CDR3nt: TGTGCCAGCAGCTTAGTTGGCGGGAGGACGGCACGAGATACGCAGTATTTT

v_gene: TRBV11-3
abundance: NA
d_gene: TRBD1
j_gene: TRBJ1-1
CDR3aa: CASSLDRGLTEAFF
CDR3nt: TGTGCCAGCAGCTTGGACAGGGGGCTCACTGAAGCTTTCTTT

v_gene: TRBV12-3/TRBV12-4
abundance: NA
d_gene: NA
j_gene: TRBJ1-2
CDR3aa: CASRPTGYYGYTF
CDR3nt: TGTGCCAGCAGGCCAACAGGGTACTATGGCTACACCTTC

v_gene: TRBV7-2
abundance: NA
d_gene: NA
j_gene: TRBJ2-4
CDR3aa: CASSPDSGRNIQYF
CDR3nt: TGTGCCAGCAGCCCGGACAGCGGTAGAAACATTCAGTACTTC

v_gene: TRBV7-9
abundance: NA
d_gene: TRBD2
j_gene: TRBJ2-3
CDR3aa: CASSKPPGLAGGRADTQYF
CDR3nt: TGTGCCAGCAGCAAGCCCCCGGGACTAGCGGGAGGTAGGGCAGATACGCAGTATTTT

v_gene: TRBV7-9
abundance: once
d_gene: NA
j_gene: TRBJ1-3
CDR3aa: CASSLGLGEGYGNTIYF
CDR3nt: TGTGCCAGCAGCTTAGGTCTAGGCGAAGGATATGGAAACACCATATATTTT

v_gene: TRBV7-2
abundance: few
d_gene: TRBD1
j_gene: TRBJ1-2
CDR3aa: CASSLGTGNYGYTF
CDR3nt: TGTGCCAGCAGCTTAGGGACAGGGAACTATGGCTACACCTTC

v_gene: TRBV12-5
abundance: NA
d_gene: NA
j_gene: TRBJ1-1
CDR3aa: CASGYDGERNTEAFF
CDR3nt: TGTGCTAGTGGATACGACGGGGAAAGGAACACTGAAGCTTTCTTT

v_gene: TRBV12-3/TRBV12-4
abundance: NA
d_gene: TRBD1
j_gene: TRBJ1-2
CDR3aa: CASSLETGGGYTF
CDR3nt: TGTGCCAGCAGTTTAGAGACAGGGGGAGGCTACACCTTC

v_gene: TRBV7-2
abundance: NA
d_gene: NA
j_gene: TRBJ1-5
CDR3aa: CASSLAQGQPQHF
CDR3nt: TGTGCCAGCAGCTTAGCGCAGGGCCAGCCCCAGCATTTT

v_gene: TRBV20-1
abundance: NA
d_gene: NA
j_gene: TRBJ1-3
CDR3aa: CSASSPMSGNTIYF
CDR3nt: TGCAGTGCTAGTAGCCCCATGTCTGGAAACACCATATATTTT

v_gene: TRBV5-6
abundance: NA
d_gene: NA
j_gene: TRBJ2-3
CDR3aa: CASSLWGLDTDTQYF
CDR3nt: TGTGCCAGCAGCTTGTGGGGCCTTGACACAGATACGCAGTATTTT

v_gene: TRBV19
abundance: NA
d_gene: NA
j_gene: TRBJ2-2
CDR3aa: CASSILADTGELFF
CDR3nt: TGTGCCAGTAGTATTCTAGCTGACACCGGGGAGCTGTTTTTT

v_gene: TRBV9
abundance: once
d_gene: NA
j_gene: TRBJ2-1
CDR3aa: CASSVEPRGDEQFF
CDR3nt: TGTGCCAGCAGCGTAGAACCCCGCGGGGATGAGCAGTTCTTC

v_gene: TRBV27
abundance: NA
d_gene: TRBD1
j_gene: TRBJ1-2
CDR3aa: CASSYRGLHGYTF
CDR3nt: TGTGCCAGCAGTTACAGGGGGCTGCATGGCTACACCTTC

v_gene: TRBV9
abundance: NA
d_gene: NA
j_gene: TRBJ2-7
CDR3aa: CASSVRGNSYEQYF
CDR3nt: TGTGCCAGCAGCGTAAGAGGGAATTCCTACGAGCAGTACTTC

v_gene: TRBV19
abundance: NA
d_gene: TRBD1
j_gene: TRBJ2-1
CDR3aa: CASSKDRGFHNEQFF
CDR3nt: TGTGCCAGTAGTAAAGACAGGGGATTCCACAATGAGCAGTTCTTC

v_gene: TRBV3-1/TRBV3-2
abundance: NA
d_gene: NA
j_gene: TRBJ1-3
CDR3aa: CASSPMFQGPKGNTIYF
CDR3nt: TGTGCCAGCAGCCCGATGTTCCAGGGGCCGAAAGGAAACACCATATATTTT

v_gene: TRBV15
abundance: NA
d_gene: TRBD2
j_gene: TRBJ2-1
CDR3aa: CATSRVLADNEQFF
CDR3nt: TGTGCCACCAGCAGAGTCCTAGCGGACAATGAGCAGTTCTTC

v_gene: TRBV3-1/TRBV3-2
abundance: NA
d_gene: NA
j_gene: TRBJ2-3
CDR3aa: CASSQYPGLARDTQYF
CDR3nt: TGTGCCAGCAGCCAATACCCGGGACTGGCAAGAGATACGCAGTATTTT

v_gene: TRBV4-1
abundance: NA
d_gene: TRBD1
j_gene: TRBJ2-6
CDR3aa: CASSQPTGGASGANVLTF
CDR3nt: TGCGCCAGCAGCCAACCTACAGGGGGCGCGTCAGGGGCCAACGTCCTGACTTTC

v_gene: TRBV24-1
abundance: NA
d_gene: TRBD2
j_gene: TRBJ2-2
CDR3aa: CATSDRLAATTGELFF
CDR3nt: TGTGCCACCAGTGACCGACTAGCGGCAACTACCGGGGAGCTGTTTTTT

v_gene: TRBV5-5
abundance: NA
d_gene: NA
j_gene: TRBJ1-5
CDR3aa: CASSLVRGDQPQHF
CDR3nt: TGTGCCAGCAGCTTGGTTCGGGGAGATCAGCCCCAGCATTTT

v_gene: TRBV5-1
abundance: NA
d_gene: NA
j_gene: TRBJ2-3
CDR3aa: CASRLFGTDTQYF
CDR3nt: TGCGCCAGCAGACTCTTTGGCACAGATACGCAGTATTTT

v_gene: TRBV11-2
abundance: once
d_gene: NA
j_gene: TRBJ2-7
CDR3aa: CASSLLLGGANEQYF
CDR3nt: TGTGCCAGCAGCCTTCTCCTAGGGGGGGCGAACGAGCAGTACTTC

v_gene: TRBV6-4
abundance: NA
d_gene: TRBD1
j_gene: TRBJ1-1
CDR3aa: CASRRDRQNTEAFF
CDR3nt: TGTGCCAGCAGGAGGGACAGACAGAACACTGAAGCTTTCTTT

v_gene: TRBV21-1
abundance: NA
d_gene: NA
j_gene: TRBJ2-7
CDR3aa: CASSSRQGSYEQYF
CDR3nt: TGTGCCAGCAGCTCCCGACAGGGGTCCTACGAGCAGTACTTC

v_gene: TRBV7-9
abundance: NA
d_gene: NA
j_gene: TRBJ2-7
CDR3aa: CASSPGAYEQYF
CDR3nt: TGTGCCAGCAGCCCAGGCGCCTACGAGCAGTACTTC

v_gene: TRBV5-6
abundance: few
d_gene: TRBD1
j_gene: TRBJ1-5
CDR3aa: CASSLSRTGGQPQHF
CDR3nt: TGTGCCAGCAGCTTGTCCCGGACAGGGGGTCAGCCCCAGCATTTT

v_gene: TRBV7-6
abundance: NA
d_gene: NA
j_gene: TRBJ2-1
CDR3aa: CASSLVADPYNEQFF
CDR3nt: TGTGCCAGCAGCTTAGTGGCAGATCCCTACAATGAGCAGTTCTTC

v_gene: TRBV2
abundance: NA
d_gene: TRBD2
j_gene: TRBJ2-1
CDR3aa: CASSLGLATGNEQFF
CDR3nt: TGTGCCAGCAGTCTAGGACTAGCCACGGGGAATGAGCAGTTCTTC

v_gene: TRBV13
abundance: once
d_gene: TRBD2
j_gene: TRBJ2-1
CDR3aa: CASSPLNRRGGPSGRGNEQFF
CDR3nt: TGTGCCAGCAGCCCCCTAAACCGACGGGGGGGACCCTCCGGGAGGGGCAATGAGCAGTTCTTC

v_gene: TRBV5-4
abundance: NA
d_gene: TRBD2
j_gene: TRBJ2-5
CDR3aa: CATSGVQETQYF
CDR3nt: TGTGCCACTAGCGGGGTACAAGAGACCCAGTACTTC

v_gene: TRBV7-8
abundance: NA
d_gene: TRBD1
j_gene: TRBJ1-1
CDR3aa: CASSPQQGLNTEAFF
CDR3nt: TGTGCCAGCAGCCCACAACAGGGGTTAAACACTGAAGCTTTCTTT

v_gene: TRBV6-1
abundance: few
d_gene: NA
j_gene: TRBJ1-1
CDR3aa: CASSEASRNTEAFF
CDR3nt: TGTGCCAGCAGTGAAGCGTCCAGGAACACTGAAGCTTTCTTT

v_gene: TRBV5-1
abundance: NA
d_gene: TRBD2
j_gene: TRBJ2-4
CDR3aa: CASSFESSGIAKNIQYF
CDR3nt: TGCGCCAGCAGCTTCGAATCAAGCGGGATAGCCAAAAACATTCAGTACTTC

v_gene: TRBV9
abundance: few
d_gene: NA
j_gene: TRBJ2-7
CDR3aa: CASSVGQSSYEQYF
CDR3nt: TGTGCCAGCAGCGTAGGACAGAGCTCCTACGAGCAGTACTTC

v_gene: TRBV7-2
abundance: NA
d_gene: NA
j_gene: TRBJ1-5
CDR3aa: CASSLGLNQPQHF
CDR3nt: TGTGCCAGCAGCTTGGGACTCAATCAGCCCCAGCATTTT

v_gene: TRBV2
abundance: few
d_gene: NA
j_gene: TRBJ1-3
CDR3aa: CASSGDSGSGNTIYF
CDR3nt: TGTGCCAGCAGCGGGGACTCAGGCTCTGGAAACACCATATATTTT

v_gene: TRBV4-3
abundance: NA
d_gene: NA
j_gene: TRBJ2-1
CDR3aa: CASSQDLGLAGNEQFF
CDR3nt: TGCGCCAGCAGCCAAGATTTAGGCCTAGCCGGGAATGAGCAGTTCTTC

v_gene: TRBV6-2/TRBV6-3
abundance: NA
d_gene: NA
j_gene: TRBJ1-2
CDR3aa: CASSYGGNGYTF
CDR3nt: TGTGCCAGCAGTTACGGGGGGAATGGCTACACCTTC

v_gene: TRBV9
abundance: NA
d_gene: NA
j_gene: TRBJ2-7
CDR3aa: CASSPETSRLSYEQYF
CDR3nt: TGTGCCAGCAGCCCCGAGACTAGTCGGCTTTCCTACGAGCAGTACTTC

v_gene: TRBV11-2
abundance: NA
d_gene: NA
j_gene: TRBJ1-4
CDR3aa: CASSQRQSEWEKLFF
CDR3nt: TGTGCCAGCAGCCAACGACAGAGTGAGTGGGAAAAACTGTTTTTT

v_gene: TRBV7-8
abundance: NA
d_gene: TRBD1
j_gene: TRBJ1-5
CDR3aa: CASSPQGQGRNQPQHF
CDR3nt: TGTGCCAGCAGCCCCCAAGGACAGGGCCGCAATCAGCCCCAGCATTTT

v_gene: TRBV15
abundance: NA
d_gene: TRBD2
j_gene: TRBJ2-7
CDR3aa: CATSSRTSHEQYF
CDR3nt: TGTGCCACCAGCTCCCGGACTAGCCACGAGCAGTACTTC